This section outlines one T cell receptor beta chain sequence together with its context. What it binds is unknown. The germline V gene encodes CDR1 SGHNT and CDR2 YYREEE (reference sequence). This CDR3 has 15 amino acids. V was trimmed by 3 bases and J by 10 bases, leaving 21 bases between them. The data derive from a study of radiotherapy plus CTLA-4 blockade in lung cancer. Study-wide background: Around 18% of enrolled patients responded objectively, and 31% had disease control. General observations from the study: The authors reported that early blood T cell clone dynamics, with interferon-beta, best predicted response. The study found tumor-derived TCR clones expanded in blood after radiotherapy plus ipilimumab.

The assay was immunoSEQ multiplex PCR, and TCRdb's table has in-frame clones only and misses some. This table has roughly 66,000 clones, around four fifths appearing once. Participants had chemo-refractory metastatic non-small-cell lung cancer and were treated with focal radiation plus ipilimumab CTLA-4 blockade. The chain combines TRBV5-4 with TRBJ2-3, with D perhaps matching TRBD2 (6 bases). The sequenced sample was peripheral blood, obtained from a patient treated with radiotherapy plus ipilimumab. This receptor was taken from a human donor with non-small cell lung cancer who had a partial response to radiotherapy plus ipilimumab. The CDR3 here is CASSSEGPAFSPQYF. The DNA for the CDR3 is TGTGCCAGCAGCTCGGAGGGGCCCGCGTTTTCCCCGCAGTATTTT.